This T cell receptor beta chain was captured by sequencing in a study of naive and memory T cell subsets. The CDR3 runs to 16 residues. Germline V gene data show CDR1 as SGHVS and CDR2 as FQNEAQ. V gave up 2 bases and J gave up 6 bases; unmatched junction bases: 11. Both TRBC1 and TRBC2 were covered by a beta constant-region primer of two equimolar oligonucleotides. Ligated cDNA was amplified by four rounds of PCR with nested alpha and beta constant-region primers and SP2. An oligonucleotide with the SP2 primer and a 12-nucleotide UMI was ligated to the cDNA 3' end. TCRdb ran MiXCR on the UMI-ligation and nested PCR reads and lists one entry per CDR3 protein. The sample lists approximately 80,000 distinct CDR3 sequences, about 10% occurring once. This clonotype appeared a single time. Its antigen is unidentified. Whole-study findings and limits: In CD4 and CD8 cells, diversity dropped from naive through EMRA.

The chain joins TRBV7-8 to TRBJ2-3, with 7 nucleotides matching TRBD1. Source material: naive CD8+ T cells from blood. The TCR sequence derives from a human donor in good health. CDR3 nucleotide sequence: TGTGCCAGCAGCTTATGGGCAGGGGGAAAAGGGGATACGCAGTATTTT. Amino acid sequence: CASSLWAGGKGDTQYF.